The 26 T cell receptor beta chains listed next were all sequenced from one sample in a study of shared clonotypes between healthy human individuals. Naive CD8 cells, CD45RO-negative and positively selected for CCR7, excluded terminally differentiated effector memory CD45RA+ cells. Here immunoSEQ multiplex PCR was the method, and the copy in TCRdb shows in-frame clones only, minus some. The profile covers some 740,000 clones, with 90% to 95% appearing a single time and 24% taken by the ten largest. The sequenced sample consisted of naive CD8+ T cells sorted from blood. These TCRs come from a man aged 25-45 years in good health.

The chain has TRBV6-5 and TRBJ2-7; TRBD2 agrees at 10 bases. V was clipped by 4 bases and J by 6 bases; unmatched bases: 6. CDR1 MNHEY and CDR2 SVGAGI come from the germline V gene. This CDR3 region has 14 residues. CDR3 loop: CASSWDIAGGEQYF. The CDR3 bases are TGTGCCAGCAGTTGGGACATAGCGGGAGGCGAGCAGTACTTC.

CDR3: CSVTGTGGEDTQYF. The CDR3 DNA is TGCAGCGTTACAGGGACAGGGGGGGAAGATACGCAGTATTTT. The rearrangement joins TRBV29-1 to TRBJ2-3; TRBD1 matches at 11 bases. Germline CDR1 reads SQVTM; CDR2 reads ANQGSEA. The junction had 6 bases not matched to a gene; V was cut back by 5 bases and J by 5 bases. The CDR3 is 14 residues long.

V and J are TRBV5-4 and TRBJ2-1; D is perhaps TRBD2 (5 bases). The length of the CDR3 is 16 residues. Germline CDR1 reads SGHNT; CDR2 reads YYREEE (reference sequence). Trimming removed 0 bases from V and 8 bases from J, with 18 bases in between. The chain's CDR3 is CASSLDGGPLGDEQFF. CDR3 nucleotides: TGTGCCAGCAGCTTGGACGGCGGGCCTTTGGGAGATGAGCAGTTCTTC.

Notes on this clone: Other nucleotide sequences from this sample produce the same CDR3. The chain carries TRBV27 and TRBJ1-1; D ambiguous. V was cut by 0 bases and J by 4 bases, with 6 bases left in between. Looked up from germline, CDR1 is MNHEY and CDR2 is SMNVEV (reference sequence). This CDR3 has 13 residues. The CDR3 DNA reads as TGTGCCAGCAGTTTATCCCGGGGCACTGAAGCTTTCTTT. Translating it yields CASSLSRGTEAFF.

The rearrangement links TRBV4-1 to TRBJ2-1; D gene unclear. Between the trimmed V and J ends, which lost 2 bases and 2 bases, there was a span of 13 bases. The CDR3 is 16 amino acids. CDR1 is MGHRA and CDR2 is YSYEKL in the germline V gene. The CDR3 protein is CASSQRPGLTYNEQFF. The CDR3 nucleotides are TGCGCCAGCAGCCAAAGGCCCGGTCTCACCTACAATGAGCAGTTCTTC.

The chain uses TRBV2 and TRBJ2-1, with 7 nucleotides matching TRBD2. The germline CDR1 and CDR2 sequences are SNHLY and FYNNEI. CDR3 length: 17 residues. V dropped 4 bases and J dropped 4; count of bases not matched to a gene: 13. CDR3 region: CASSAASGWSMYNEQFF. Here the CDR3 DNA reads TGTGCCAGCAGTGCGGCTAGCGGATGGTCTATGTACAATGAGCAGTTCTTC. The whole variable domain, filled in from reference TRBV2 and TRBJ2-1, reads EPEVTQTPSHQVTQMGQEVILRCVPISNHLYFYWYRQILGQKVEFLVSFYNNEISEKSEIFDDQFSVERPDGSNFTLKIRSTKLEDSAMYFCASSAASGWSMYNEQFFGPGTRLTVL.

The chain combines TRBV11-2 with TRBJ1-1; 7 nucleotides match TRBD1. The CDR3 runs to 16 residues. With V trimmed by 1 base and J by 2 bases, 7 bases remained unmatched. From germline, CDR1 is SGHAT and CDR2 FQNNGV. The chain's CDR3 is CASSLVPTGFNTEAFF. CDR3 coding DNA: TGTGCCAGCAGCTTAGTTCCGACAGGGTTTAACACTGAAGCTTTCTTT.

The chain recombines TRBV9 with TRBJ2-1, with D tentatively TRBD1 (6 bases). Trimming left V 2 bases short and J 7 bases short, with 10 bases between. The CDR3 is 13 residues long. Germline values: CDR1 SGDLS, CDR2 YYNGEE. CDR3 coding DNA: TGTGCCAGCAGCGTTTCAGGGGCGAATGAGCAGTTCTTC. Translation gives CASSVSGANEQFF.

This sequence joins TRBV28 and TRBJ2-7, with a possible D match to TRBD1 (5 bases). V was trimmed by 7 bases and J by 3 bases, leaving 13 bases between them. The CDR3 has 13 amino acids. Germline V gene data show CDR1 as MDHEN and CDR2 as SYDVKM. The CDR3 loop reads CASTPGINYEQYF. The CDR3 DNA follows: TGTGCCAGCACCCCAGGGATTAACTACGAGCAGTACTTC. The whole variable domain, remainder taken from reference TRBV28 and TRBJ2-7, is DVKVTQSSRYLVKRTGEKVFLECVQDMDHENMFWYRQDPGLGLRLIYFSYDVKMKEKGDIPEGYSVSREKKERFSLILESASTNQTSMYLCASTPGINYEQYFGPGTRLTVT.

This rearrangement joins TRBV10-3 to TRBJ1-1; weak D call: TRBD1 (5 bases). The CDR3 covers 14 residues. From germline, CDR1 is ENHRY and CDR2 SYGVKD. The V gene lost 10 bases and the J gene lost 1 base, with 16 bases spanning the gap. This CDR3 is CASLRSRGNTEAFF. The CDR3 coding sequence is TGTGCCAGCTTGAGATCAAGGGGGAACACTGAAGCTTTCTTT.

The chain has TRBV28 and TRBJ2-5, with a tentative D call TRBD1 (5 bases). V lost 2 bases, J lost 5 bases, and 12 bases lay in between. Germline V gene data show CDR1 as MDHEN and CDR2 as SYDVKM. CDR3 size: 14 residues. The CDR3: CASSLRGRDETQYF. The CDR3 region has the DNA TGTGCCAGCAGTTTAAGGGGTCGTGATGAGACCCAGTACTTC.

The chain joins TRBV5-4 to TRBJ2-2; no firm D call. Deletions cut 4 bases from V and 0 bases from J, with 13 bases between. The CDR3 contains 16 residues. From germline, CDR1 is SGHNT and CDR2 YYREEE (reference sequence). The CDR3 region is CASSNAGGSNTGELFF. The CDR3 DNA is TGTGCCAGCAGCAACGCCGGCGGTTCGAACACCGGGGAGCTGTTTTTT. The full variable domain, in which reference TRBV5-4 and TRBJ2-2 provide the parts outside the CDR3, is ETGVTQSPTHLIKTRGQQVTLRCSSQSGHNTVSWYQQALGQGPQFIFQYYREEENGRGNFPPRFSGLQFPNYSSELNVNALELDDSALYLCASSNAGGSNTGELFFGEGSRLTVL.

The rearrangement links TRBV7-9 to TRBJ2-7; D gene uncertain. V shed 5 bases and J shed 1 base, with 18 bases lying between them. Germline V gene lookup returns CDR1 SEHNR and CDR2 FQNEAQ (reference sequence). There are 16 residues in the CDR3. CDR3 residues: CASSPHTPLNSYEQYF. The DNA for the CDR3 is TGTGCCAGCAGCCCGCATACCCCACTCAATTCCTACGAGCAGTACTTC.

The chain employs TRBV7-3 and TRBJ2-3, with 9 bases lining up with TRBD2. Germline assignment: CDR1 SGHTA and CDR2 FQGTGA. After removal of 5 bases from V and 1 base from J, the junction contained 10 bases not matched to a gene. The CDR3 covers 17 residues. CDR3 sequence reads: CASSPEYSGRGTDTQYF. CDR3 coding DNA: TGTGCCAGCAGCCCTGAATATAGCGGGAGAGGCACAGATACGCAGTATTTT.

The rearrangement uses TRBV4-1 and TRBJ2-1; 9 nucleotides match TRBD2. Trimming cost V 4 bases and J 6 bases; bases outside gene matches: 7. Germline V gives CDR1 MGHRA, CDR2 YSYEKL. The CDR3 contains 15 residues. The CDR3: CASSPLAGDSNEQFF. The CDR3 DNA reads TGCGCCAGCAGCCCATTAGCGGGAGATTCCAATGAGCAGTTCTTC.

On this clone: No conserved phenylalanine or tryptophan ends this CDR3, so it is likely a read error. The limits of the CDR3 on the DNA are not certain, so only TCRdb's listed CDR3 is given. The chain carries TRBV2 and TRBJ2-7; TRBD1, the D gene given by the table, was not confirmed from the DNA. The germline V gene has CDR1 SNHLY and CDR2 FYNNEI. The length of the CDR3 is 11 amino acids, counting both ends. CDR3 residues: CASKGAGTARL.

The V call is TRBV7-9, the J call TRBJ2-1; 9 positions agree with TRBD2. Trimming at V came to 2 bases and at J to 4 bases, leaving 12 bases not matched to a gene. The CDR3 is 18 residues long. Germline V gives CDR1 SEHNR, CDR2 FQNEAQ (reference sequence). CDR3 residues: CASSLPRGGRAPYNEQFF. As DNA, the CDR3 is TGTGCCAGCAGCTTACCCCGCGGCGGGAGGGCCCCATACAATGAGCAGTTCTTC.

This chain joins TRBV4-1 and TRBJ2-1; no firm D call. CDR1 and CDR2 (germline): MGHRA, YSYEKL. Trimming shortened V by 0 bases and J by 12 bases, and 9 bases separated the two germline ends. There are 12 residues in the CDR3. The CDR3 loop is CASSQDYRVQFF. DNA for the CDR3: TGCGCCAGCAGCCAAGATTACCGGGTGCAGTTCTTC.

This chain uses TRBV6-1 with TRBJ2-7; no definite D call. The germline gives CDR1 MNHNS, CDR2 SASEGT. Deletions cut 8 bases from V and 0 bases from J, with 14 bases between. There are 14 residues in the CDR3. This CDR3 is CASRGGGYSYEQYF. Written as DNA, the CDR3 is TGTGCCAGCCGCGGTGGCGGATACTCCTACGAGCAGTACTTC.

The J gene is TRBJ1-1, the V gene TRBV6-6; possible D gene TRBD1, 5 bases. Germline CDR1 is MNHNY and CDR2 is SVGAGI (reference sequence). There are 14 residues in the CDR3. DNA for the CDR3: TGTGCAACCGGGGGAATCTCCCAGCAGACCGAAGCTTTCTTT. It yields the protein CATGGISQQTEAFF.

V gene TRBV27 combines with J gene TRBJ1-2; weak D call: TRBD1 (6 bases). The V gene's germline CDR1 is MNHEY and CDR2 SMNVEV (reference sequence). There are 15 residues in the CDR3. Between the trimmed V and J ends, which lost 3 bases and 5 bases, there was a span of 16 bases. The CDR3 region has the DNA TGTGCCAGCAGTTTCGGGCGGACAGCTCCATATGGCTACACCTTC. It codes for CASSFGRTAPYGYTF.

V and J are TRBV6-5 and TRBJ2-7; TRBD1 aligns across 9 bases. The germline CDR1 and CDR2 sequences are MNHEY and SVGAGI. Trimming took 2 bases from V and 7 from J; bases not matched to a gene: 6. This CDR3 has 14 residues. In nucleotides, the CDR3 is TGTGCCAGCAGTTACCCGACAGGGGGAGGGGAGCAGTACTTC. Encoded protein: CASSYPTGGGEQYF.

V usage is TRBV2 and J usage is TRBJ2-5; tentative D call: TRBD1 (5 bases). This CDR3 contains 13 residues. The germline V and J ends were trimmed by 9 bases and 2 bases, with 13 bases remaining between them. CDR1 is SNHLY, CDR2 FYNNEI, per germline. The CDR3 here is CASRQGSQETQYF. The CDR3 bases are TGTGCCAGTCGTCAGGGAAGTCAAGAGACCCAGTACTTC.

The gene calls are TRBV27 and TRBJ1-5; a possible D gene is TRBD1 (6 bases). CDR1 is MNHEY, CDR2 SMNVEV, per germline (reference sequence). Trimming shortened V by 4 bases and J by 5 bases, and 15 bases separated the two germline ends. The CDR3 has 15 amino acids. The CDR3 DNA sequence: TGTGCCAGCAGTTACACAGGGTCCTTGTATCAGCCCCAGCATTTT. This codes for CASSYTGSLYQPQHF.

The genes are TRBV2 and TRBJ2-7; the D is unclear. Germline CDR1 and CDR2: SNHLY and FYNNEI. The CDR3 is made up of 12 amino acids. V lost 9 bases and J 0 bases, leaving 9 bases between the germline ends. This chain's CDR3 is CASVWSSYEQYF. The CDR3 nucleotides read TGTGCCAGTGTGTGGAGCTCCTACGAGCAGTACTTC. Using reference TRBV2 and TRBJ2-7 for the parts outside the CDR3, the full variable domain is EPEVTQTPSHQVTQMGQEVILRCVPISNHLYFYWYRQILGQKVEFLVSFYNNEISEKSEIFDDQFSVERPDGSNFTLKIRSTKLEDSAMYFCASVWSSYEQYFGPGTRLTVT.

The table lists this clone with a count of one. CDR3 sequence: CASSLVIDKGYNEQFF. The CDR3 coding sequence is TGTGCCAGCAGCTTAGTGATCGACAAAGGATACAATGAGCAGTTCTTC. The gene calls are TRBV7-9 and TRBJ2-1; D is undetermined. Germline CDR1 SEHNR, CDR2 FQNEAQ (reference sequence). There are 16 residues in the CDR3. V shed 1 base and J shed 4 bases, with 14 bases lying between them. The variable domain in full, with the rest retrieved from reference TRBV7-9 and TRBJ2-1, is DTGVSQNPRHKITKRGQNVTFRCDPISEHNRLYWYRQTLGQGPEFLTYFQNEAQLEKSRLLSDRFSAERPKGSFSTLEIQRTEQGDSAMYLCASSLVIDKGYNEQFFGPGTRLTVL.